There are a few counts of the clone carrying this T cell receptor beta chain. Its specificity is unknown. Here immunoSEQ multiplex PCR was the method, and the copy in TCRdb shows in-frame clones only, minus some. The sample contains a few thousand clones, 77% of which appear only once. The sample comes from a study of chemoradiotherapy in HPV16-positive cancers. The overall study: Two HPV16-positive patients' cells yielded candidate HPV-specific clones and common motifs. Study conclusions and caveats: In HPV16-positive patients, HPV-responsive T-cell expansion tracked better recurrence-free survival. Candidate HPV-specific clones and E7-related TCR motifs grew in tumor during treatment.

V was pared by 2 bases and J by 0 bases, with 13 bases between. The CDR3 is made up of 16 amino acids. Germline V gene lookup returns CDR1 SEHNR and CDR2 FQNEAQ (reference sequence). Specimen: tumor tissue, collected from a patient who underwent chemoradiotherapy. V is TRBV7-9 and J is TRBJ1-1; no firm D call. The clonotype originates from a human donor with HPV-associated anogenital cancer. The CDR3 here is CASSLNPGSMNTEAFF. The CDR3 region has the DNA TGTGCCAGCAGCTTAAACCCGGGAAGTATGAACACTGAAGCTTTCTTT.